This T cell receptor (beta chain) was sequenced in a study of blood T cell repertoires in COVID-19. Study details: Acute-phase and convalescent COVID-19 samples originated in the United States, Italy and Spain. Sources were T cells, B-cell-depleted T cells, or PBMCs; the material itself was cDNA or gDNA.

Authors' data handling: Estimated nucleated cell counts came from reference gene primer amplification. Data came from immunoSEQ multiplex PCR; TCRdb stores just in-frame clones and leaves some out. V and J calls and clone size are given by that table; D and trimming were obtained from the DNA. The sample carries 50,000 to 70,000 clones, around 79% recorded once. V lost 3 bases and J 0 bases, leaving 6 bases between the germline ends. The CDR3 has 15 amino acids. Looked up from germline, CDR1 is SNHLY and CDR2 is FYNNEI. The receptor comes from a man aged 55 to 70 with acute or convalescent COVID-19. Sample: peripheral blood. This chain links TRBV2 with TRBJ2-6; the D is unclear. The CDR3 reads CASSDGDSGANVLTF. The CDR3 nucleotides are TGTGCCAGCAGTGACGGTGACTCTGGGGCCAACGTCCTGACTTTC.